This TCR beta chain is drawn from a study of blood T cell repertoires in COVID-19. The wider study: Researchers got acute and convalescent COVID-19 samples from the United States, Italy and Spain.

There are 13 residues in the CDR3. Germline V gene sequence: CDR1 MNHNY, CDR2 SVGAGI (reference sequence). Trimming shortened V by 5 bases and J by 6 bases, and 13 bases separated the two germline ends. This table comes from immunoSEQ multiplex PCR, and its TCRdb copy is limited to in-frame clones, with some not included. The sample shows around 100,000 clones, 85% to 90% of them seen only once. The sequencing sample was made of peripheral blood. V and J are TRBV6-6 and TRBJ1-2; perhaps TRBD1 as D (6 bases). The TCR comes from a human donor in a cohort sampled during active COVID-19. The CDR3 reads CASSATGRDGYTF. CDR3 coding DNA: TGTGCCAGCAGTGCCACAGGGAGGGATGGCTACACCTTC.